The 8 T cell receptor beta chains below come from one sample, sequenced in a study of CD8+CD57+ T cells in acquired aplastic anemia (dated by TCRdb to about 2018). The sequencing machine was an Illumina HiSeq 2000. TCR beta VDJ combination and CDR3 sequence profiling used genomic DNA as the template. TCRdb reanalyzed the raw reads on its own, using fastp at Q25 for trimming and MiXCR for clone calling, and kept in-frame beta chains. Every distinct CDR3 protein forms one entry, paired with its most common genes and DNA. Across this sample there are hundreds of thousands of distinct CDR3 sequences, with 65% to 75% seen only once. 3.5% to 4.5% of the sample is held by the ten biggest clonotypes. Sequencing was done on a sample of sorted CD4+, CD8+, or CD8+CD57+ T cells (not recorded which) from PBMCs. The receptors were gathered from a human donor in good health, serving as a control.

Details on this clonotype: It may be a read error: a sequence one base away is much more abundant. In DNA form, the CDR3 reads TGTGCCAGCTCACCGGAAAGTCAGCCCCAGCATTTT. Amino acids: CASSPESQPQHF. This chain joins TRBV18 and TRBJ1-5; D not certain. The CDR3 contains 12 residues. V lost 3 bases and J 6 bases, leaving 6 bases between the germline ends. CDR1 is KGHSH, CDR2 LQKENI, per germline.

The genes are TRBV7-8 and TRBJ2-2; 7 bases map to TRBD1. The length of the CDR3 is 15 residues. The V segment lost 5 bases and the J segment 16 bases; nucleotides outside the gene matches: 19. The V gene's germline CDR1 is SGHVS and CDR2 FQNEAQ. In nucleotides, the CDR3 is TGTGCCAGCAGCCTAAGGGGGCCAAACTCTGGAAACACGTTTTTT. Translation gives CASSLRGPNSGNTFF. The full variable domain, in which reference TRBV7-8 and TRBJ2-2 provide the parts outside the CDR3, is GAGVSQSPRYKVAKRGQDVALRCDPISGHVSLFWYQQALGQGPEFLTYFQNEAQLDKSGLPSDRFFAERPEGSVSTLKIQRTQQEDSAVYLCASSLRGPNSGNTFFGEGSRLTVL.

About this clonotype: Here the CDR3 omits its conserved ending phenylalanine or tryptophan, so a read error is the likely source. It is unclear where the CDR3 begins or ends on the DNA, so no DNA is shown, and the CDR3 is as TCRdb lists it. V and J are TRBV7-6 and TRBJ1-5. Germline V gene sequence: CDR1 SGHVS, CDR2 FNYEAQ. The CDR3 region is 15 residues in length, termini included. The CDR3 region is CASSLGAGEKQPQQI.

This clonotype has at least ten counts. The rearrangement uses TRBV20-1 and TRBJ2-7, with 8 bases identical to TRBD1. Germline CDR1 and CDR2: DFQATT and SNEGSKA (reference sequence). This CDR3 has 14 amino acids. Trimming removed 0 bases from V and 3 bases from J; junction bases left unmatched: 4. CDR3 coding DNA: TGCAGTGCTAGAGACCCGGGACAGGACTACGAGCAGTACTTC. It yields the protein CSARDPGQDYEQYF.

The CDR3 nucleotides are TGTGCTAGTGGTACACAGGGGTTGGATCAGCCCCAGCATTTT. It yields the protein CASGTQGLDQPQHF. V is TRBV12-5 and J is TRBJ1-5, with 7 bases identical to TRBD1. Per germline, CDR1 LGHNT and CDR2 FRNRAP. Trimming cost V 5 bases and J 5 bases; bases outside gene matches: 6. The CDR3 is 14 amino acids.

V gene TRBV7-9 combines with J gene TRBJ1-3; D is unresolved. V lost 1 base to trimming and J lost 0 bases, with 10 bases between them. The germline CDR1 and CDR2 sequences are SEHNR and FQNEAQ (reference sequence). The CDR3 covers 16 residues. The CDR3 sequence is CASSLGNGGSGNTIYF. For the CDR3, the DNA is TGTGCCAGCAGCTTAGGTAACGGCGGCTCTGGAAACACCATATATTTT.

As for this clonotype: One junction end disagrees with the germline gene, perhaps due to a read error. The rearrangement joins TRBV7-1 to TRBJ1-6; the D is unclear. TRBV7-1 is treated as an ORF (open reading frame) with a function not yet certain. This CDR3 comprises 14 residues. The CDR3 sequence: CASSSGEEELPHEF. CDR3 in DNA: TGTGCCAGCAGCTCAGGCGAGGAGGAGTTACCCCACGAGTTT.

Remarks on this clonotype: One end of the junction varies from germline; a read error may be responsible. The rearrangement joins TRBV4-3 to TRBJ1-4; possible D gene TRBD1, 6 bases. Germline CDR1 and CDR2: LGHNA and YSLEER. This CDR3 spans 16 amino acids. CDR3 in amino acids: CAGSSRGGGVGEKLFF. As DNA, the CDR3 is TGCGCCGGCAGTTCTCGAGGAGGGGGTGTAGGTGAAAAACTGTTTTTT.